This T cell receptor (beta chain) was sequenced for a study of T cells after yellow fever vaccination. This clonotype was seen a few times. Germline V gives CDR1 LGHDT, CDR2 YNNKEL (reference sequence). The CDR3 covers 12 residues. Trimming stripped 1 base from V and 7 bases from J, with 7 bases between. In TCRdb, the 5' RACE reads were re-called with MiXCR into one record per CDR3 protein. In the table there are 55,000 to 70,000 distinct CDR3 sequences, over 6.5% of which are singletons. The source of this sequence is a young man who received the YFV17D yellow fever vaccine. This chain joins TRBV3-1 and TRBJ1-1, with unresolved D. The starting material was CD8+ T cells sorted from PBMCs, obtained about 49 days after the first yellow fever vaccination. The CDR3 sequence: CASSQGAGEAFF. The CDR3 nucleotides read TGTGCCAGCAGCCAAGGGGCGGGTGAAGCTTTCTTT. The variable domain in full, with the rest retrieved from reference TRBV3-1 and TRBJ1-1, is DTAVSQTPKYLVTQMGNDKSIKCEQNLGHDTMYWYKQDSKKFLKIMFSYNNKELIINETVPNRFSPKSPDKAHLNLHINSLELGDSAVYFCASSQGAGEAFFGQGTRLTVV.